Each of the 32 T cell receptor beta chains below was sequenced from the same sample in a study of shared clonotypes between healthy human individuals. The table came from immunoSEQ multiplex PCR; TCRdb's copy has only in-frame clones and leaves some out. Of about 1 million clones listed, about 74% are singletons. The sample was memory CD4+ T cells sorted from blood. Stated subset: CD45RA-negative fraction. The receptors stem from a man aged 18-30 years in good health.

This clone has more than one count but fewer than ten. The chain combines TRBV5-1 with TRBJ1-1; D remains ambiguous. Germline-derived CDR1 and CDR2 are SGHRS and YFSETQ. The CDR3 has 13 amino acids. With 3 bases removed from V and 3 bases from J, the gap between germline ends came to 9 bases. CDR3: CASSSLMDTEAFF. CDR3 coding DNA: TGCGCCAGCAGCTCCCTTATGGACACTGAAGCTTTCTTT.

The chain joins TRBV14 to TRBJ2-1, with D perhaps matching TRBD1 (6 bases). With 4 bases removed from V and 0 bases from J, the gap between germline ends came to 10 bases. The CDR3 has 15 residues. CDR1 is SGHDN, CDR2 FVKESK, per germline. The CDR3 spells CASSLRGSSYNEQFF. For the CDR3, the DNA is TGTGCCAGCAGCCTAAGGGGGAGCTCCTACAATGAGCAGTTCTTC.

CDR3 sequence: CASSPTLSNEKLFF. DNA of the CDR3: TGTGCCAGCAGTCCGACGTTGTCTAATGAAAAACTGTTTTTT. V gene TRBV6-5 combines with J gene TRBJ1-4; no clear D. Trimming removed 5 bases at V and 3 bases at J, with 10 bases between. The CDR3 is made up of 14 amino acids. CDR1 MNHEY and CDR2 SVGAGI come from the germline V gene.

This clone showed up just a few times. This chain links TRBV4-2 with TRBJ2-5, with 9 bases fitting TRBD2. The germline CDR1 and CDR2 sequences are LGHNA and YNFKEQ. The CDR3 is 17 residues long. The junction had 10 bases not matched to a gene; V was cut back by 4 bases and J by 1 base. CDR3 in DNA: TGTGCCAGCAGCCCTTCTGGGAGCGGGGGGATCCAAGAGACCCAGTACTTC. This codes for CASSPSGSGGIQETQYF.

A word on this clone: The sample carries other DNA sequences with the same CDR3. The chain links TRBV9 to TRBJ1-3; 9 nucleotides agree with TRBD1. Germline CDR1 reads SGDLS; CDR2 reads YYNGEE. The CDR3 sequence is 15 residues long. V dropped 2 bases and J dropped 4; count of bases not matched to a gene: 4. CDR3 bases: TGTGCCAGCAGCGTGGGACAGGGTGGGGGAAACACCATATATTTT. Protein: CASSVGQGGGNTIYF.

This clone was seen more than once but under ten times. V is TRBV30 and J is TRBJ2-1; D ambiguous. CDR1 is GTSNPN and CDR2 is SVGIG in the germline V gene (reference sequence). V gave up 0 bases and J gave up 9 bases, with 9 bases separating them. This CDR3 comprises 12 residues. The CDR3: CAWSVQRVEQFF. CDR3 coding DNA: TGTGCCTGGAGTGTACAAAGGGTTGAGCAGTTCTTC.

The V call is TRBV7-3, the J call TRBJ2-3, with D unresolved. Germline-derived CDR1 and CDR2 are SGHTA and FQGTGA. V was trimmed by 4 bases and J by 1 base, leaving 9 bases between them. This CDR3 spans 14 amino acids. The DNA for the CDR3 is TGTGCCAGCAGCTCTCTTGCAGGCACAGATACGCAGTATTTT. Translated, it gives CASSSLAGTDTQYF.

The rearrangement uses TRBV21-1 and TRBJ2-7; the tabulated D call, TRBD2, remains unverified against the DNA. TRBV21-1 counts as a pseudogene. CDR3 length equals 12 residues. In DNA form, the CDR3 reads TGTGCCAGCAGCCCAAGGACTTACGAGCAGTACTTC. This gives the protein CASSPRTYEQYF.

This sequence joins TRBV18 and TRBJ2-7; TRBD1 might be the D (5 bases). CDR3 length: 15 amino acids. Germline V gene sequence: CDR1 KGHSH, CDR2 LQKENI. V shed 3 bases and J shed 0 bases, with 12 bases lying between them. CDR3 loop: CASSPGRRSSYEQYF. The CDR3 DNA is TGTGCCAGCTCACCGGGGCGAAGGAGCTCCTACGAGCAGTACTTC.

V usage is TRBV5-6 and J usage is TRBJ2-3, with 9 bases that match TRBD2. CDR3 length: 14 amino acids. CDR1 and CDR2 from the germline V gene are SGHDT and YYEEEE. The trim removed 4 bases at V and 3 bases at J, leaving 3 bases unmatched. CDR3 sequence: CASSVAGATDTQYF. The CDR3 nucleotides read TGTGCCAGCAGCGTAGCGGGAGCAACAGATACGCAGTATTTT.

This chain's CDR3 is CASSLVAGEFGTDTQYF. The CDR3 DNA reads TGTGCCAGCAGCTTAGTGGCGGGAGAGTTTGGCACAGATACGCAGTATTTT. The gene calls are TRBV7-6 and TRBJ2-3; 7 bases are a match to TRBD2. Trimming removed 1 base from V and 1 base from J; junction bases left unmatched: 8. Germline values: CDR1 SGHVS, CDR2 FNYEAQ. This CDR3 region has 17 residues.

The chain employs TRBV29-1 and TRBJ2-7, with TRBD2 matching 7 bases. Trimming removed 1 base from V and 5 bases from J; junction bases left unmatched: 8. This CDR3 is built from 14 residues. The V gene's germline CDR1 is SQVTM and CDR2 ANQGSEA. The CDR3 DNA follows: TGCAGCGTTGAAGGCGCAGGGAGGGAAAACGAGCAGTACTTC. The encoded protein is CSVEGAGRENEQYF.

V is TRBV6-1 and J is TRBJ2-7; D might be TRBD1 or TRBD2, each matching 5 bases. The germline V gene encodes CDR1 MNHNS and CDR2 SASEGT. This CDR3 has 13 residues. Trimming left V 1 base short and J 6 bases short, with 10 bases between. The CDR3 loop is CASSEVGGLEQYF. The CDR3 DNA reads TGTGCCAGCAGTGAAGTTGGGGGTCTCGAGCAGTACTTC.

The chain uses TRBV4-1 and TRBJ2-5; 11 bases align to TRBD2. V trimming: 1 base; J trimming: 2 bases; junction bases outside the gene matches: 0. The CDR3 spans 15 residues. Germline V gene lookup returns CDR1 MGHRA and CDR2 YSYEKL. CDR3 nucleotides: TGCGCCAGCAGCCAAGGACTAGCGGGACAAGAGACCCAGTACTTC. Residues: CASSQGLAGQETQYF.

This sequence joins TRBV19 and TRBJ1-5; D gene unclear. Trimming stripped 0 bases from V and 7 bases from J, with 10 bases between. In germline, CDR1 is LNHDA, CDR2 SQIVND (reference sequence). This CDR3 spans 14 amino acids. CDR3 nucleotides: TGTGCCAGTAGTATAGATAACCCGAGGCAGCCCCAGCATTTT. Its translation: CASSIDNPRQPQHF.

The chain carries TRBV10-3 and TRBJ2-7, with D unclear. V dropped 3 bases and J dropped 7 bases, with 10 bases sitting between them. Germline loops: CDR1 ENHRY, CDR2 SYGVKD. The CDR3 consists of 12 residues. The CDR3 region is CAISDGPREQYF. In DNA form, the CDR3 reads TGTGCCATCAGTGATGGCCCAAGGGAGCAGTACTTC.

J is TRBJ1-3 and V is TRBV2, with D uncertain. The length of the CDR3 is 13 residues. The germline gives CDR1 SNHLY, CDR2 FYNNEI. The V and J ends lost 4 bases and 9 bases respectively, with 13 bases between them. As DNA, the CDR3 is TGTGCCAGCAGTGTGGCAGATCGCGGCACCATATATTTT. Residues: CASSVADRGTIYF.

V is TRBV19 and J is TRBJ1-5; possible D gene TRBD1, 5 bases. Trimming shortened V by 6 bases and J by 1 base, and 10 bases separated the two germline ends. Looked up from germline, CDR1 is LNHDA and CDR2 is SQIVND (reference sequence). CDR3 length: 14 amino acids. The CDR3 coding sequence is TGTGCCAGTAGGGGGCAGGGAAGCAATCAGCCCCAGCATTTT. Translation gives CASRGQGSNQPQHF.

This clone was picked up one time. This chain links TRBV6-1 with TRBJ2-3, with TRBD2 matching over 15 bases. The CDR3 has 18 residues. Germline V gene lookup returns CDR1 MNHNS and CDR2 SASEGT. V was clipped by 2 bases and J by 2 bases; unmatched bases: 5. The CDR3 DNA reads TGTGCCAGCAGTGAACGGGGACTAGCGGGGGGAATCACAGATACGCAGTATTTT. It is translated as CASSERGLAGGITDTQYF.

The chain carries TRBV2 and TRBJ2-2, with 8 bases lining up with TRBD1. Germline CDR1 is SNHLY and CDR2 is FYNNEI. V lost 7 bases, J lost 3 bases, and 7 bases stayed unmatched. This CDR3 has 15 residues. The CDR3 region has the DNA TGTGCCAGCAAGGGCAGGGGGCCCGACACCGGGGAGCTGTTTTTT. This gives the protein CASKGRGPDTGELFF.

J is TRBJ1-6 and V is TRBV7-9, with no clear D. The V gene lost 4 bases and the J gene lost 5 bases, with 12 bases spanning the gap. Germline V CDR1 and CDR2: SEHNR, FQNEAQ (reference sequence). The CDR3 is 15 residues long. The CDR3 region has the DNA TGTGCCAGCAGCTCTTTCGGACGGGATAATTCACCCCTCCACTTT. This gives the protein CASSSFGRDNSPLHF.

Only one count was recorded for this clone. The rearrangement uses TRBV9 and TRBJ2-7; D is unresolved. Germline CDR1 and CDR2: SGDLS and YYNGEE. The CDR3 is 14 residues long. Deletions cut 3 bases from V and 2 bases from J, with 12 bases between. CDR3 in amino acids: CASSAPNRAYEQYF. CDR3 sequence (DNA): TGTGCCAGCAGCGCCCCAAATAGGGCCTACGAGCAGTACTTC. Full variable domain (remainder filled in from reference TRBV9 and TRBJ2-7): DSGVTQTPKHLITATGQRVTLRCSPRSGDLSVYWYQQSLDQGLQFLIQYYNGEERAKGNILERFSAQQFPDLHSELNLSSLELGDSALYFCASSAPNRAYEQYFGPGTRLTVT.

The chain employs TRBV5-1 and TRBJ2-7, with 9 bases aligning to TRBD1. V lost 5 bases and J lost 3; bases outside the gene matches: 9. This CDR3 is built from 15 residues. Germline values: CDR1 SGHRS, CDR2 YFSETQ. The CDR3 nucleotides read TGCGCCAGCAGGGCCAGACAGGGGGAGAGCTACGAGCAGTACTTC. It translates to CASRARQGESYEQYF.

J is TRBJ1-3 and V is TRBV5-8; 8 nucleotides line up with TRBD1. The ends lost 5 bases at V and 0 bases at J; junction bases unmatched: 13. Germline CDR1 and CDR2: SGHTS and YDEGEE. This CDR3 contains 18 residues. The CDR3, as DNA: TGTGCCAGCAGGCGGCGGGACAGGTTACCGACCTCTGGAAACACCATATATTTT. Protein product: CASRRRDRLPTSGNTIYF.

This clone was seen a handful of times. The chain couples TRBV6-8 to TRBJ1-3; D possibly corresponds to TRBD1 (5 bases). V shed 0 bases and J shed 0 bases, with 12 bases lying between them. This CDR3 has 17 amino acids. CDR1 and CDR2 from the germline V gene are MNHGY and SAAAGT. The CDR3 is CASSYSPGGGSGNTIYF. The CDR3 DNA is TGTGCCAGCAGTTACTCCCCTGGGGGGGGCTCTGGAAACACCATATATTTT.

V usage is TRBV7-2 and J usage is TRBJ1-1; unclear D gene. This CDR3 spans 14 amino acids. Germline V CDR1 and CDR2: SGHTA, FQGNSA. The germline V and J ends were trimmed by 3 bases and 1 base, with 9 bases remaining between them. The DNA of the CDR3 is TGTGCCAGCAGCTTCAGAGGCAGGAACACTGAAGCTTTCTTT. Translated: CASSFRGRNTEAFF.

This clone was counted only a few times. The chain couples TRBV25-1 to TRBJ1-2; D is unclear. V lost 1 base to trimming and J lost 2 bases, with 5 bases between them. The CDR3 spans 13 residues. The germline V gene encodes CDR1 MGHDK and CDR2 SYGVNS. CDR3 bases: TGTGCCAGCAGTGAATTCCGAAACTATGGCTACACCTTC. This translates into CASSEFRNYGYTF.

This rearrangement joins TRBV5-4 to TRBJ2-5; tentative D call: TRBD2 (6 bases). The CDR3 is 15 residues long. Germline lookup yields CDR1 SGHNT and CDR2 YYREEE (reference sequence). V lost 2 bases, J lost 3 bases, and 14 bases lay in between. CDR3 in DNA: TGTGCCAGCAGCTTACCCCGGGGAGGTAAAGAGACCCAGTACTTC. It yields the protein CASSLPRGGKETQYF.

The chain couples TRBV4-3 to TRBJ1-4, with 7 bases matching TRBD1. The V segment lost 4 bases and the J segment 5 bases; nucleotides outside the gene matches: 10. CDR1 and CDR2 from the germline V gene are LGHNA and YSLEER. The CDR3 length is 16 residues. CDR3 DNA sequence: TGCGCCAGCAGCCCTGAGGGGGCAGGGGAAAATGAAAAACTGTTTTTT. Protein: CASSPEGAGENEKLFF.

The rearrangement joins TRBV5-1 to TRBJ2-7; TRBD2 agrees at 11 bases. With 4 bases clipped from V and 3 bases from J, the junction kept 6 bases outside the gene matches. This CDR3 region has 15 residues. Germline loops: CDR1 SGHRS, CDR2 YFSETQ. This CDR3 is CASSAGTSGFYEQYF. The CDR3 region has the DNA TGCGCCAGCAGCGCCGGGACTAGCGGTTTCTACGAGCAGTACTTC. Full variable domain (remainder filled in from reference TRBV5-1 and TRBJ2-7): KAGVTQTPRYLIKTRGQQVTLSCSPISGHRSVSWYQQTPGQGLQFLFEYFSETQRNKGNFPGRFSGRQFSNSRSEMNVSTLELGDSALYLCASSAGTSGFYEQYFGPGTRLTVT.

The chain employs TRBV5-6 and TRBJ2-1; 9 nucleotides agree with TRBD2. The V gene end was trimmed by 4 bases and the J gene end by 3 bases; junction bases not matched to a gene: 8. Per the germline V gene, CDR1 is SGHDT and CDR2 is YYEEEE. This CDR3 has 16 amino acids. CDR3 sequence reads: CASSRGAGGHYNEQFF. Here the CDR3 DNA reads TGTGCCAGCAGCCGAGGGGCGGGGGGGCACTACAATGAGCAGTTCTTC.

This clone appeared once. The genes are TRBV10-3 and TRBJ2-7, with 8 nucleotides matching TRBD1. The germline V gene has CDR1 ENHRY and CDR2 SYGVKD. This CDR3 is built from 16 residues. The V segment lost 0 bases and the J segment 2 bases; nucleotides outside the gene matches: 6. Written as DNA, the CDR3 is TGTGCCATCAGTGAGTCAGGGGGGACAGGACCCTACGAGCAGTACTTC. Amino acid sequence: CAISESGGTGPYEQYF.